This T cell receptor (beta chain) was identified during a study of OX40 agonist ivuxolimab in advanced cancers. Trimming removed 5 bases at V and 0 bases at J, with 13 bases between. This CDR3 spans 15 amino acids. Germline lookup yields CDR1 MNHNS and CDR2 SASEGT. Here immunoSEQ multiplex PCR was the method, and the copy in TCRdb shows in-frame clones only, minus some. The sample lists about 64,000 clones; approximately 90% were seen once. The sample here was CD4+ or CD8+ T cells sorted from blood, taken in a trial of the OX40 agonist ivuxolimab. The chain links TRBV6-1 to TRBJ1-2; D is perhaps TRBD1 (5 bases). The clonotype originates from an adult with an advanced solid tumor such as melanoma, head and neck, liver or kidney cancer. CDR3 residues: CASSPGGDPNYGYTF. The CDR3 nucleotides are TGTGCCAGCAGTCCCGGGGGAGATCCTAACTATGGCTACACCTTC.